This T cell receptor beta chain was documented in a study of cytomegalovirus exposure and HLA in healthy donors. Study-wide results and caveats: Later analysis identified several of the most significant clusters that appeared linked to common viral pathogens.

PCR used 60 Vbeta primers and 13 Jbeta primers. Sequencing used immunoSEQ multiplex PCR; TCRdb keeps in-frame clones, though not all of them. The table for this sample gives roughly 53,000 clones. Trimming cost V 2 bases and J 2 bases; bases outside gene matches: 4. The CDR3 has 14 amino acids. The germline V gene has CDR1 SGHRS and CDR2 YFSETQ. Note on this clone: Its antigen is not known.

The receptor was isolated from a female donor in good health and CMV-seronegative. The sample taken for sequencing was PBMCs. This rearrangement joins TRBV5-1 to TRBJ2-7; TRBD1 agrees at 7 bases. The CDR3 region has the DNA TGCGCCAGCAGCTTAGTTCAGGGGGCCTACGAGCAGTACTTC. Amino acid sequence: CASSLVQGAYEQYF.